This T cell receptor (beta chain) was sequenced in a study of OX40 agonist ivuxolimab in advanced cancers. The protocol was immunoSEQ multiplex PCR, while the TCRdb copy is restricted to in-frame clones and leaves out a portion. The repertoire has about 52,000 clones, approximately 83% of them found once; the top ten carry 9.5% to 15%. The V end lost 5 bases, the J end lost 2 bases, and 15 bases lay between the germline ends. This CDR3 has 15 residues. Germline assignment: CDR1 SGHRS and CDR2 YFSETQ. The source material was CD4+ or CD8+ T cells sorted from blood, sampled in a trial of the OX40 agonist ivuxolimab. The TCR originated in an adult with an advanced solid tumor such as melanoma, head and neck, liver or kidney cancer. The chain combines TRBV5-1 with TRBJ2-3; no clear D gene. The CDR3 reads CASRFDLAPTDTQYF. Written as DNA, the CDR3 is TGCGCCAGCAGGTTTGACTTGGCGCCCACAGATACGCAGTATTTT.